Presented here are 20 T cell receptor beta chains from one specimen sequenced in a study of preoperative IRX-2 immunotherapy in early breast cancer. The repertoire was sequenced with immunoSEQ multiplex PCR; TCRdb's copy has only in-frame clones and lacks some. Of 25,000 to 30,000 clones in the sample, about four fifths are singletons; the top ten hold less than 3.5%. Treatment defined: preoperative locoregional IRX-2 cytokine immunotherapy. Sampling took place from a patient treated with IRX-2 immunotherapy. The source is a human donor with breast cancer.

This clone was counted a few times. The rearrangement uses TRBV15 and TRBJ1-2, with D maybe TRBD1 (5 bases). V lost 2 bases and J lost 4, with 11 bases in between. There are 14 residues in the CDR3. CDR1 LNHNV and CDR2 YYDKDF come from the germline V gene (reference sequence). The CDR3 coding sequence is TGTGCCACCAGCAGAACCTTGGACACCTATGGCTACACCTTC. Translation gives CATSRTLDTYGYTF.

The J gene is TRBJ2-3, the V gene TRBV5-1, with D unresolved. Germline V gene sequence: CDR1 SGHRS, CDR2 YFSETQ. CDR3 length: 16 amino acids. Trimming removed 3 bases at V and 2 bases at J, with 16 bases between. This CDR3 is CASSWTGLYSTDTQYF. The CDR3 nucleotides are TGCGCCAGCAGCTGGACCGGGCTCTACTCCACAGATACGCAGTATTTT.

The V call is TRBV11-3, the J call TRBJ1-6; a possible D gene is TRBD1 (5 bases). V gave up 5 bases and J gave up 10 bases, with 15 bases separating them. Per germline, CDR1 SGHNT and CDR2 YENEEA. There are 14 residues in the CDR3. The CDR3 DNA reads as TGTGCCAGCAGCGCAGGGCCCGGGGGATCACCCCTCCACTTT. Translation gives CASSAGPGGSPLHF.

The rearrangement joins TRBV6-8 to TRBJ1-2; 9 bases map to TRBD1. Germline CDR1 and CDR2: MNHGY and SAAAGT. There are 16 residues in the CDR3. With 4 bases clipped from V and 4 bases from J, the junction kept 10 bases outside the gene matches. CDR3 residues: CASSFQPGQGGYGYTF. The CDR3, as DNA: TGTGCCAGCAGTTTCCAGCCGGGACAGGGCGGCTATGGCTACACCTTC.

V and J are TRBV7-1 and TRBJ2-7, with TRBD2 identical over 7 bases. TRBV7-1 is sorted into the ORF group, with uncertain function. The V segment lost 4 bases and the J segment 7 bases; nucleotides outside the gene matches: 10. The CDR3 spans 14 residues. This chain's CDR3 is CASSLGSGVREQYF. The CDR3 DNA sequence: TGTGCCAGCAGCTTAGGAAGCGGGGTAAGGGAGCAGTACTTC.

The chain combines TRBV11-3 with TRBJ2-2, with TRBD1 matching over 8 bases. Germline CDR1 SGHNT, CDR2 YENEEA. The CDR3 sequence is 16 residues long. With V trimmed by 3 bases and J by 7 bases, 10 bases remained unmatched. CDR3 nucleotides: TGTGCCAGCAGCTTGAGCTGGCAGGGGGCGATCGGGGAGCTGTTTTTT. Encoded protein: CASSLSWQGAIGELFF.

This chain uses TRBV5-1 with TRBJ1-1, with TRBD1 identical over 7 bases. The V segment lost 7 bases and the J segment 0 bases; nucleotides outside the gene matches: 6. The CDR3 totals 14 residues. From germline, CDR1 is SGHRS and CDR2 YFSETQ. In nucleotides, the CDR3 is TGCGCCAGCTCCCTCAGGGGGATGAACACTGAAGCTTTCTTT. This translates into CASSLRGMNTEAFF.

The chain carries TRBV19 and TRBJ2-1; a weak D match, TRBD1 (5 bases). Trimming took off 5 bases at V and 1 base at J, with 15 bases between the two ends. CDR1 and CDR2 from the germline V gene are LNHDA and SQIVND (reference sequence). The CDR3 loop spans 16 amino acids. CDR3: CASSGYRGISYNEQFF. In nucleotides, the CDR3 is TGTGCCAGTAGTGGTTATAGGGGAATATCCTACAATGAGCAGTTCTTC.

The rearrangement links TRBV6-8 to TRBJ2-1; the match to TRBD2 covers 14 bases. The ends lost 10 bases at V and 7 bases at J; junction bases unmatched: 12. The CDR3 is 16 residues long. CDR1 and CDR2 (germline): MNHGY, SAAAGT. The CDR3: CAISRGLAGGFNEQFF. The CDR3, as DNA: TGTGCCATCAGCCGAGGACTAGCGGGAGGCTTTAATGAGCAGTTCTTC.

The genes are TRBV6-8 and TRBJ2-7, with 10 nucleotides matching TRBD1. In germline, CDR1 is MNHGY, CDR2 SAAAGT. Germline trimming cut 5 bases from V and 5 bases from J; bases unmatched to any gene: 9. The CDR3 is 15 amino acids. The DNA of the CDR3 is TGTGCCAGCAGTGACCCCGGACAGGGGGTAAACGAGCAGTACTTC. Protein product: CASSDPGQGVNEQYF.

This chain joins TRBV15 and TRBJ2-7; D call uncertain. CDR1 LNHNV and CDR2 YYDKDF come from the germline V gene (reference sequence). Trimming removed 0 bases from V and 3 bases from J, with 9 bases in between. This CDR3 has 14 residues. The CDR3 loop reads CATSRERRNYEQYF. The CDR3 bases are TGTGCCACCAGCAGAGAACGGAGAAACTACGAGCAGTACTTC. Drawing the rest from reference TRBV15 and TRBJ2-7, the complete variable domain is DAMVIQNPRYQVTQFGKPVTLSCSQTLNHNVMYWYQQKSSQAPKLLFHYYDKDFNNEADTPDNFQSRRPNTSFCFLDIRSPGLGDTAMYLCATSRERRNYEQYFGPGTRLTVT.

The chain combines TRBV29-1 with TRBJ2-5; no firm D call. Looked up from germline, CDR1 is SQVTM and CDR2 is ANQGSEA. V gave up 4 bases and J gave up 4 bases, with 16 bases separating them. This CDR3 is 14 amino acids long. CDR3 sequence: CSVVGRMGLETQYF. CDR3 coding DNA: TGCAGCGTTGTGGGCAGGATGGGGTTAGAGACCCAGTACTTC.

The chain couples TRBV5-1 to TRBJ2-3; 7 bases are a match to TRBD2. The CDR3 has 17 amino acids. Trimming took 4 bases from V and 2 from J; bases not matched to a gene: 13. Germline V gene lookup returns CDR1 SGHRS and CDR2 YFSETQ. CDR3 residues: CASSRQPSGGNTDTQYF. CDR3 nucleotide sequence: TGCGCCAGCAGCCGACAACCTAGCGGCGGCAACACAGATACGCAGTATTTT.

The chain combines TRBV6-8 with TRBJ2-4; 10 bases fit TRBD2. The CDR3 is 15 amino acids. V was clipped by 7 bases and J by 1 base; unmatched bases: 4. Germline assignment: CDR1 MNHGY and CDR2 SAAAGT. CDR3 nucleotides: TGTGCCAGCAATAGCGGGAGGCACGCCAAAAACATTCAGTACTTC. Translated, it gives CASNSGRHAKNIQYF.

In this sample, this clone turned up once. The CDR3 sequence: CASSRGRQEYQPQHF. The CDR3 coding sequence is TGTGCCAGTAGTAGAGGGCGACAGGAATATCAGCCCCAGCATTTT. The J gene is TRBJ1-5, the V gene TRBV19, with a tentative D call TRBD1 (6 bases). CDR1 and CDR2 (germline): LNHDA, SQIVND (reference sequence). The V end was cut by 4 bases, the J end by 5 bases, with 15 bases between. The CDR3 contains 15 residues.

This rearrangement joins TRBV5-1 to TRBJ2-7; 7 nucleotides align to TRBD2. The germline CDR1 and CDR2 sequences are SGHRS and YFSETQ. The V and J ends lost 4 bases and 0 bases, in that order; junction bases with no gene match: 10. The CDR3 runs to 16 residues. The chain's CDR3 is CASSDLKRGASYEQYF. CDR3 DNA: TGCGCCAGCAGCGATTTAAAGCGGGGTGCCTCCTACGAGCAGTACTTC.

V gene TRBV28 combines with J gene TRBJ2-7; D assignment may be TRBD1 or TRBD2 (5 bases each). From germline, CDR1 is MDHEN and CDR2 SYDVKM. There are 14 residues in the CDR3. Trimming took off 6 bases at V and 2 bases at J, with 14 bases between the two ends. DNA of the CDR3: TGTGCCAGCAGCCCCCCGGGACCCACCTACGAGCAGTACTTC. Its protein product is CASSPPGPTYEQYF.

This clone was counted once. The CDR3 region is CASSEILYRGDNQPQHF. In DNA form, the CDR3 reads TGTGCCAGCAGTGAGATTTTGTACAGGGGCGACAATCAGCCCCAGCATTTT. V gene TRBV6-8 combines with J gene TRBJ1-5; 7 bases are shared with TRBD1. V was pared by 5 bases and J by 3 bases, with 13 bases of the junction left unmatched. This CDR3 comprises 17 residues. Per the germline V gene, CDR1 is MNHGY and CDR2 is SAAAGT.

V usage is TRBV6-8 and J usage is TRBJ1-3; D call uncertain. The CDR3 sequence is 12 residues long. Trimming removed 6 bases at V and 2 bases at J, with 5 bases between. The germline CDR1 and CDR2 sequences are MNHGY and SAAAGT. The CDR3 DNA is TGTGCCAGCAGCTTAACTGGAAACACCATATATTTT. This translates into CASSLTGNTIYF.

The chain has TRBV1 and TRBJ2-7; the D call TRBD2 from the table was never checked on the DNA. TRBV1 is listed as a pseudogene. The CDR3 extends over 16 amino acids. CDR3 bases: TGCGCCAGCAGCCAAGATCTGGAGGGCTTGGGTTACGAGCAGTACTTC. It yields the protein CASSQDLEGLGYEQYF.